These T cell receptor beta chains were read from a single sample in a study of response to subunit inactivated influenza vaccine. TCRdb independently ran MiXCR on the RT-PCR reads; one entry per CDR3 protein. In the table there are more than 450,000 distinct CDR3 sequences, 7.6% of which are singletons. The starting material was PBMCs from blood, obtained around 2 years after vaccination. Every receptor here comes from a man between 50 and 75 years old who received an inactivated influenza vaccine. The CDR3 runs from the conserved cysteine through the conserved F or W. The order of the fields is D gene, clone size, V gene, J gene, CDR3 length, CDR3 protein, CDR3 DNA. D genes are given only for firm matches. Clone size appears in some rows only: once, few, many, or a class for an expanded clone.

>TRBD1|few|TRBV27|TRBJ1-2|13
CASSLGTGYGYTF
TGTGCCAGCAGTTTGGGGACAGGTTATGGCTACACCTTC
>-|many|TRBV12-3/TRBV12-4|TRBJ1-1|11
CASSFNREAFF
TGTGCCAGCAGTTTTAACAGAGAAGCTTTCTTT
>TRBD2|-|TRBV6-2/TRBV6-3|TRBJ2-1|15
CASSGLAGGVNEQFF
TGTGCCAGCAGTGGCCTAGCGGGAGGGGTCAATGAGCAGTTCTTC
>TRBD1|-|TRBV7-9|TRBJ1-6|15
CASSLTTGGRSPLHF
TGTGCCAGCAGCTTGACGACAGGGGGAAGATCACCCCTCCACTTT
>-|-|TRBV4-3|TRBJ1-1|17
CASSQDPPSGGLTEAFF
TGCGCCAGCAGCCAAGATCCCCCTTCGGGGGGCCTAACTGAAGCTTTCTTT
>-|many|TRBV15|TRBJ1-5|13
CATSRDYNQPQHF
TGTGCCACCAGCAGGGACTATAATCAGCCCCAGCATTTT
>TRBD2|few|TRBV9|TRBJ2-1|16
CASSAGTSGRRNEQFF
TGTGCCAGCAGCGCAGGGACTAGCGGGAGGAGGAATGAGCAGTTCTTC
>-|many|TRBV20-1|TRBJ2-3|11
CSALESDTQYF
TGCAGTGCGTTGGAGTCAGATACGCAGTATTTT
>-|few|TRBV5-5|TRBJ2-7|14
CASSAKDSYYEQYF
TGTGCCAGCAGCGCTAAGGACAGTTACTACGAGCAGTACTTC
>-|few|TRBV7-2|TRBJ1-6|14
CASSFIRMDSPLHF
TGTGCCAGCAGCTTCATCAGAATGGATTCACCCCTCCACTTT
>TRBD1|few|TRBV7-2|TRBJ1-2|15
CASSLPWQGDRGYTF
TGTGCCAGCAGCCTCCCCTGGCAGGGGGACCGTGGCTACACCTTC
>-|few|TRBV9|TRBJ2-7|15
CASSVDANRAYEQYF
TGTGCCAGCAGCGTAGATGCGAATAGGGCCTACGAGCAGTACTTC
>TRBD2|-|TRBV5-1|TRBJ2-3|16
CASRDSGRAEADTQYF
TGCGCCAGCAGGGACAGCGGGAGGGCCGAGGCAGATACGCAGTATTTT
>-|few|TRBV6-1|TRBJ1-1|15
CASSEGGSRFFKAFF
TGTGCCAGCAGTGAAGGCGGCAGCAGGTTCTTCAAAGCTTTCTTT
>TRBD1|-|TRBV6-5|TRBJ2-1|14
CASSYSTDRGEQFF
TGTGCCAGCAGTTACTCGACGGACAGGGGTGAGCAGTTCTTC
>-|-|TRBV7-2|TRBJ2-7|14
CASSLGDSLYERYF
TGTGCCAGCAGCTTGGGGGACTCCCTTTACGAGCGATACTTC
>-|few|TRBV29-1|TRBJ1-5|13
CSVLQGDNQPQHF
TGCAGCGTTCTCCAGGGTGATAATCAGCCCCAGCATTTT
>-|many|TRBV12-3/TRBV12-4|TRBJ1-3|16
CASSAGTTGSGNTIYF
TGTGCCAGCAGTGCCGGGACAACAGGCAGCGGAAACACCATATATTTT
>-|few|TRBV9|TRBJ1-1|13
CASSALQNTEAFF
TGTGCCAGCAGCGCTCTCCAGAACACTGAAGCTTTCTTT
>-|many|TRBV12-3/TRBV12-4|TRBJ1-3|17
CASSFGRGRRSGNTIYF
TGTGCCAGCAGTTTTGGGAGGGGACGCCGCTCTGGAAACACCATATATTTT
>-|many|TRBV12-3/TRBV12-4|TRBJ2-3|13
CASSFSEPDTQYF
TGTGCCAGCAGTTTTTCGGAGCCAGATACGCAGTATTTT
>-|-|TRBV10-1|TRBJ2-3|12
CASSEPADTQYF
TGCGCCAGCAGTGAGCCTGCAGATACGCAGTATTTT